The 27 T cell receptor beta chains reported below all come from one sample, sequenced in a study of blood T cells in healthy people across ages (dated by TCRdb to the mid-2010s). The method behind the library was 5' RACE. TCRdb shows the sequencer as Illumina HiSeq 2500. A second PCR of about 6 to 12 cycles was run with a J-beta primer mix and a sample-barcoded 5' primer. The raw public reads went through TCRdb reprocessing: fastp at Q25, MiXCR clone calling, in-frame beta chains kept. Entries that share a CDR3 protein sequence are merged under the most common genes and DNA. The sample data list about 1.4 million distinct CDR3 sequences, and roughly 59% of these were observed just once. The ten largest clones capture under 8.5% of the sample. The sequencing sample was made of blood. All receptors come from a man aged 18 to 30 in good health.

The rearrangement uses TRBV10-1 and TRBJ1-1; D is uncertain. This CDR3 is built from 13 residues. Germline CDR1 WNHNN, CDR2 SYGVQD (reference sequence). The V and J ends lost 6 bases and 8 bases respectively, with 16 bases between them. The CDR3 is CASSHRDQPEAFF. CDR3 bases: TGCGCCAGCAGCCACCGGGATCAGCCCGAAGCTTTCTTT.

The genes are TRBV12-3 or TRBV12-4 and TRBJ2-7; D unclear. This CDR3 contains 12 residues. V was pared by 0 bases and J by 5 bases, with 5 bases between. CDR3 DNA: TGTGCCAGCAGTTTAGCCAACAACGAGCAGTACTTC. Its protein is CASSLANNEQYF.

This chain connects TRBV10-3 to TRBJ1-3; D unclear. This CDR3 spans 14 amino acids. Trimming took 2 bases from V and 2 from J, leaving 7 bases between them. CDR1 is ENHRY and CDR2 is SYGVKD in the germline V gene. The CDR3 DNA reads as TGTGCCATCAGTGAGGACCACCCTGGAAACACCATATATTTT. Protein: CAISEDHPGNTIYF.

This chain joins TRBV28 and TRBJ2-5; 11 nucleotides line up with TRBD1. The CDR3 loop spans 16 amino acids. CDR1 and CDR2 from the germline V gene are MDHEN and SYDVKM. Trimming cost V 3 bases and J 11 bases; bases outside gene matches: 14. In nucleotides, the CDR3 is TGTGCCAGCAGTTTTCCTGGGACAGGGGGATCTATGGAGCAGTACTTC. Amino acids: CASSFPGTGGSMEQYF.

This clonotype was seen just once. J is TRBJ2-3 and V is TRBV20-1, with 14 bases fitting TRBD2. The CDR3 is 17 residues long. In germline, CDR1 is DFQATT, CDR2 SNEGSKA (reference sequence). V dropped 5 bases and J dropped 3; count of bases not matched to a gene: 10. Here the CDR3 reads CSAFGLAGGQVTDTQYF. DNA of the CDR3: TGCAGTGCTTTCGGACTAGCGGGGGGTCAGGTTACAGATACGCAGTATTTT.

The V call is TRBV29-1, the J call TRBJ2-2; a weak D match, TRBD2 (6 bases). The germline V gene has CDR1 SQVTM and CDR2 ANQGSEA. V was cut by 7 bases and J by 0 bases, with 15 bases left in between. CDR3 length: 15 amino acids. CDR3 in amino acids: CSAGTLRSNTGELFF. The CDR3, as DNA: TGCAGCGCGGGGACTCTCAGGTCGAACACCGGGGAGCTGTTTTTT.

The chain employs TRBV3-1 and TRBJ2-3, with 13 bases aligning to TRBD2. V trimming: 1 base; J trimming: 6 bases; junction bases outside the gene matches: 4. From germline, CDR1 is LGHDT and CDR2 YNNKEL (reference sequence). This CDR3 is built from 16 residues. CDR3 region: CASSQVGLAGVDTQYF. As DNA, the CDR3 is TGTGCCAGCAGCCAAGTTGGACTAGCGGGGGTGGATACGCAGTATTTT.

This clonotype was detected a few times. The chain couples TRBV12-3 or TRBV12-4 to TRBJ2-2; D remains unclear. The CDR3 consists of 11 residues. V lost 6 bases and J lost 10, with 9 bases in between. CDR3 residues: CASSLIEELFF. In DNA form, the CDR3 reads TGTGCCAGCAGCCTGATTGAGGAGCTGTTTTTT.

A single count supports this clonotype. The chain uses TRBV4-1 and TRBJ2-1; D is ambiguous. The V gene lost 3 bases and the J gene lost 3 bases, with 18 bases spanning the gap. There are 17 residues in the CDR3. Germline CDR1 reads MGHRA; CDR2 reads YSYEKL. CDR3 in amino acids: CASSHPLLGMDYNEQFF. The CDR3 coding sequence is TGCGCCAGCAGCCATCCCCTGCTGGGTATGGACTACAATGAGCAGTTCTTC.

This clonotype was detected a few times. The V gene is TRBV12-3 or TRBV12-4, the J gene TRBJ1-4; 10 nucleotides line up with TRBD1. The J segment lost 7 bases and the V segment lost 5 bases, leaving 7 bases of the junction unmatched. CDR3 length equals 15 residues. The CDR3 spells CASSTPGTGAEKLFF. CDR3 sequence (DNA): TGTGCCAGCAGTACACCCGGGACAGGGGCTGAAAAACTGTTTTTT.

The chain is built from TRBV5-5 and TRBJ2-7; D is possibly TRBD2 (7 bases). With 4 bases removed from V and 7 bases from J, the gap between germline ends came to 21 bases. The length of the CDR3 is 15 residues. The germline V gene encodes CDR1 SGHKS and CDR2 YYEKEE (reference sequence). This CDR3 is CASSAGLQGLGEQYF. The CDR3 region has the DNA TGTGCCAGCAGCGCGGGACTACAGGGCCTGGGGGAGCAGTACTTC. The entire variable domain, with the rest obtained from reference TRBV5-5 and TRBJ2-7, is as follows: DAGVTQSPTHLIKTRGQQVTLRCSPISGHKSVSWYQQVLGQGPQFIFQYYEKEERGRGNFPDRFSARQFPNYSSELNVNALLLGDSALYLCASSAGLQGLGEQYFGPGTRLTVT.

The V and J genes are TRBV7-2 and TRBJ2-7, with D tentatively TRBD1 (5 bases). The DNA end is a closer match to TRBJ2-5, so the J assignment may be wrong. This CDR3 has 16 residues. Germline CDR1 reads SGHTA; CDR2 reads FQGNSA. Here the CDR3 reads CASSLAGLTGAETQYF. CDR3 DNA sequence: TGTGCCAGCAGCTTAGCGGGGCTCACTGGGGCAGAGACCCAGTACTTC.

This chain links TRBV2 with TRBJ2-3; no reliable D call. This CDR3 contains 14 residues. V was trimmed by 8 bases and J by 0 bases, leaving 12 bases between them. Germline CDR1 SNHLY, CDR2 FYNNEI. CDR3 sequence reads: CASLLTRSTDTQYF. The CDR3 DNA reads as TGTGCCAGCCTTCTTACGAGGAGCACAGATACGCAGTATTTT.

V is TRBV7-2 and J is TRBJ1-5; 10 nucleotides line up with TRBD1. Trimming took 5 bases from V and 1 from J; bases not matched to a gene: 5. The germline V gene encodes CDR1 SGHTA and CDR2 FQGNSA. This CDR3 is 16 amino acids long. This CDR3 reads CASSPTGGESNQPQHF. In nucleotides, the CDR3 is TGTGCCAGCAGCCCGACAGGGGGCGAGAGCAATCAGCCCCAGCATTTT.

Here the CDR3 reads CSARVGVGRYEQYF. CDR3 DNA: TGCAGTGCTAGAGTAGGGGTTGGGCGCTACGAGCAGTACTTC. The gene calls are TRBV20-1 and TRBJ2-7; weak D call: TRBD1 (5 bases). V lost 1 base to trimming and J lost 3 bases, with 13 bases between them. Germline V gene lookup returns CDR1 DFQATT and CDR2 SNEGSKA (reference sequence). This CDR3 region has 14 residues.

V usage is TRBV25-1 and J usage is TRBJ1-6, with D hard to call. V was clipped by 7 bases and J by 5 bases, with 6 bases between them. There are 12 residues in the CDR3. Germline V gives CDR1 MGHDK, CDR2 SYGVNS. In nucleotides, the CDR3 is TGTGCCAGCACCACAAATAATTCACCCCTCCACTTT. Protein: CASTTNNSPLHF.

This chain links TRBV11-2 with TRBJ2-7; the D is unclear. The CDR3 is made up of 15 amino acids. Trimming stripped 0 bases from V and 3 bases from J, with 12 bases between. Per the germline V gene, CDR1 is SGHAT and CDR2 is FQNNGV. The CDR3 loop is CASSLEGGSYYEQYF. CDR3 in DNA: TGTGCCAGCAGCTTAGAAGGTGGCAGTTACTACGAGCAGTACTTC. The full variable domain, its missing parts supplied by reference TRBV11-2 and TRBJ2-7, is EAGVAQSPRYKIIEKRQSVAFWCNPISGHATLYWYQQILGQGPKLLIQFQNNGVVDDSQLPKDRFSAERLKGVDSTLKIQPAKLEDSAVYLCASSLEGGSYYEQYFGPGTRLTVT.

This rearrangement joins TRBV6-5 to TRBJ2-5; D ambiguous. Trimming stripped 8 bases from V and 2 bases from J, with 6 bases between. This CDR3 is built from 11 residues. Germline-derived CDR1 and CDR2 are MNHEY and SVGAGI. The CDR3 is CASGIQETQYF. DNA of the CDR3: TGTGCCAGCGGAATTCAAGAGACCCAGTACTTC.

This clonotype was seen a few times. The chain joins TRBV7-9 to TRBJ2-6; D perhaps matches TRBD1 (5 bases). Germline CDR1 reads SEHNR; CDR2 reads FQNEAQ (reference sequence). The CDR3 covers 15 residues. With 5 bases removed from V and 2 bases from J, the gap between germline ends came to 10 bases. The DNA of the CDR3 is TGTGCCAGCAGCCCCCTGGACACTGGGGCCAACGTCCTGACTTTC. Encoded protein: CASSPLDTGANVLTF. The variable domain in full, completed from reference TRBV7-9 and TRBJ2-6, reads DTGVSQNPRHKITKRGQNVTFRCDPISEHNRLYWYRQTLGQGPEFLTYFQNEAQLEKSRLLSDRFSAERPKGSFSTLEIQRTEQGDSAMYLCASSPLDTGANVLTFGAGSRLTVL.

This clonotype has a handful of counts. The chain carries TRBV7-2 and TRBJ2-4, with D perhaps TRBD1 or TRBD2 (5 bases each). The V end lost 2 bases, the J end lost 12 bases, and 17 bases lay between the germline ends. This CDR3 contains 14 residues. Germline V gene lookup returns CDR1 SGHTA and CDR2 FQGNSA. Here the CDR3 DNA reads TGTGCCAGCAGCTTACTAGAGGGGAGACAGACTCAGTACTTC. Amino acids: CASSLLEGRQTQYF.

V gene TRBV6-5 combines with J gene TRBJ2-7; 11 bases are shared with TRBD1. Trimming removed 0 bases from V and 5 bases from J; junction bases left unmatched: 3. CDR3 size: 15 residues. Germline V gene sequence: CDR1 MNHEY, CDR2 SVGAGI. CDR3 region: CASSYSRTGGDEQYF. The CDR3 nucleotides read TGTGCCAGCAGTTACTCACGGACAGGGGGCGACGAGCAGTACTTC.

The chain employs TRBV27 and TRBJ2-1; 10 nucleotides line up with TRBD1. The V gene's germline CDR1 is MNHEY and CDR2 SMNVEV (reference sequence). The J segment lost 7 bases and the V segment lost 5 bases, leaving 14 bases of the junction unmatched. The length of the CDR3 is 17 residues. The CDR3 loop reads CASSTNLRTGGGNEQFF. Here the CDR3 DNA reads TGTGCCAGCAGTACCAACTTGAGGACAGGGGGTGGGAATGAGCAGTTCTTC.

This clonotype was counted only a few times. This rearrangement joins TRBV7-2 to TRBJ2-1, with D perhaps matching TRBD1 or TRBD2 (5 bases each). The CDR3 sequence is 15 residues long. The ends were cut back, 8 bases at V and 5 bases at J, with 19 bases in the middle. The germline V gene encodes CDR1 SGHTA and CDR2 FQGNSA. CDR3 bases: TGTGCCAGCGGTGGGATGGTCGGGGCAAACAATGAGCAGTTCTTC. Translation: CASGGMVGANNEQFF.

This clonotype was seen only a few times. The chain is built from TRBV7-2 and TRBJ2-7; D perhaps matches TRBD2 (5 bases). CDR1 and CDR2 (germline): SGHTA, FQGNSA. Trimming removed 5 bases from V and 9 bases from J, with 20 bases in between. This CDR3 region has 14 residues. The CDR3: CASSPARETSGQYF. CDR3 nucleotide sequence: TGTGCCAGCAGCCCCGCTAGGGAAACTAGTGGGCAGTACTTC. The full variable domain, rest sourced from reference TRBV7-2 and TRBJ2-7, is GAGVSQSPSNKVTEKGKDVELRCDPISGHTALYWYRQSLGQGLEFLIYFQGNSAPDKSGLPSDRFSAERTGGSVSTLTIQRTQQEDSAVYLCASSPARETSGQYFGPGTRLTVT.

The V gene is TRBV3-1, the J gene TRBJ2-3; D is undetermined. The CDR3 contains 12 residues. The germline gives CDR1 LGHDT, CDR2 YNNKEL (reference sequence). Trimming pared 2 bases from V and 4 bases from J, leaving 4 bases between. The CDR3 DNA reads TGTGCCAGCAGCCAAATCTCAGATACGCAGTATTTT. Its translation: CASSQISDTQYF.

V is TRBV20-1 and J is TRBJ2-3; D may be TRBD2 (5 bases). Germline lookup yields CDR1 DFQATT and CDR2 SNEGSKA (reference sequence). This CDR3 region has 16 residues. V was shortened by 0 bases and J by 1 base, with 14 bases between the two germline ends. The CDR3 DNA is TGCAGTGCTAGAGATTGGGCTAGCCTTGGCACAGATACGCAGTATTTT. The encoded protein is CSARDWASLGTDTQYF.

The chain combines TRBV20-1 with TRBJ2-5; 11 bases are a match to TRBD1. The J call may not be correct, given that the DNA end is closer to TRBJ2-7. Germline loops: CDR1 DFQATT, CDR2 SNEGSKA (reference sequence). This CDR3 has 15 residues. CDR3 sequence reads: CSAEPRRTGGPEQYF. CDR3 DNA sequence: TGCAGTGCCGAACCCCGGCGGACAGGGGGCCCCGAGCAGTACTTC.